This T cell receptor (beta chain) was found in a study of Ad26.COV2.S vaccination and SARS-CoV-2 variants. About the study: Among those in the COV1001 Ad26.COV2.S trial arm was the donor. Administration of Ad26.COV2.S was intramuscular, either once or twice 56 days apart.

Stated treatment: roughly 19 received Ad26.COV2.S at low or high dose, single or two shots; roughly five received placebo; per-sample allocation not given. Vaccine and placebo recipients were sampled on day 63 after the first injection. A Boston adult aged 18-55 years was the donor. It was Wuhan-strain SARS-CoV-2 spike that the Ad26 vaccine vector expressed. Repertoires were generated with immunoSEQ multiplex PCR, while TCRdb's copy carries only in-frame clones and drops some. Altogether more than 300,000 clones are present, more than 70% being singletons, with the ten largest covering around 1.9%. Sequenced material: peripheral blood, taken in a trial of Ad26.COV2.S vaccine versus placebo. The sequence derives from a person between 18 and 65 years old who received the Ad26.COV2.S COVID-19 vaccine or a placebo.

The CDR3 region is CASMRQEEKLFF. In DNA form, the CDR3 reads TGTGCCAGCATGAGGCAGGAGGAAAAACTGTTTTTT. This chain connects TRBV2 to TRBJ1-4; D ambiguous. Looked up from germline, CDR1 is SNHLY and CDR2 is FYNNEI. The ends were cut back, 7 bases at V and 8 bases at J, with 11 bases in the middle. This CDR3 has 12 amino acids. The variable domain in full, with the rest retrieved from reference TRBV2 and TRBJ1-4, is EPEVTQTPSHQVTQMGQEVILRCVPISNHLYFYWYRQILGQKVEFLVSFYNNEISEKSEIFDDQFSVERPDGSNFTLKIRSTKLEDSAMYFCASMRQEEKLFFGSGTQLSVL.